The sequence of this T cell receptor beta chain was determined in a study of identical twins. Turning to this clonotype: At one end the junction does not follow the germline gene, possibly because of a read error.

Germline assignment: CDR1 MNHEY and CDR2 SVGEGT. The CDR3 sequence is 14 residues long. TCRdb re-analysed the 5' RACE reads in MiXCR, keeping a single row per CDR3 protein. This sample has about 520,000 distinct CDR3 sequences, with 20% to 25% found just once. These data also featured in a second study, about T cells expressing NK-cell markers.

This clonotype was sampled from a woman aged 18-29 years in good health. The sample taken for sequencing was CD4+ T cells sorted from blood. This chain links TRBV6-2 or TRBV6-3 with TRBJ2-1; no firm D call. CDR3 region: CASTQRSSYNEQFF. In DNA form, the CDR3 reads TGTGCGAGCACGCAGCGTAGCTCCTACAATGAGCAGTTCTTC.